This entry concerns a single T cell receptor beta chain. Using immunoSEQ multiplex PCR, the repertoire was profiled, and TCRdb retains in-frame clones only, with some absent. The sample consists of tens of thousands of clones, over 90% of them appearing once. These data come from a study of PD-1 blockade in classical Hodgkin lymphoma. The CDR3 extends over 16 amino acids. From germline, CDR1 is SGHKS and CDR2 YYEKEE (reference sequence). Trimming removed 4 bases at V and 7 bases at J, with 18 bases between. Time point of the sample: newly diagnosed, previously untreated cHL patient sample. The chain is built from TRBV5-5 and TRBJ1-6; TRBD1 might be the D (5 bases). The sequenced material came from peripheral blood mononuclear cells (PBMCs). This receptor was identified in a human donor with classical Hodgkin lymphoma. The CDR3 DNA follows: TGTGCCAGCAGCCGTCAATGGGGCCTTACGAATTCACCCCTCCACTTT. Encoded protein: CASSRQWGLTNSPLHF.